Reported below is one TCR beta chain. Cohort assignment relied on participant-reported clinical history. Donors of Cohort 3 who recovered were those that had two negative PCRs, clearance, or symptom resolution. These data are taken from a study of blood T cell repertoires in COVID-19. In the authors' workflow: Amplifying reference gene primers gave estimates of nucleated cell counts. Some clones are missing from TCRdb's copy, which holds only in-frame ones; the method was immunoSEQ multiplex PCR. V, J and clone size were drawn from that table, and D and trimming were deduced from the DNA. The data show 200,000 to 250,000 clones, with around 90% seen just once and about 2.6% held by the top ten. With 1 base removed from V and 5 bases from J, the gap between germline ends came to 9 bases. Germline V gives CDR1 SGHTA, CDR2 FQGNSA. This CDR3 has 15 residues.

The rearrangement links TRBV7-2 to TRBJ1-6; D ambiguous. Sequenced: PBMCs or T cells enriched from blood (not recorded which). This clonotype was sampled from a woman younger than 45 who had recovered from COVID-19. The CDR3, as DNA: TGTGCCAGCAGCTTAGGCTTTCGGGATAATTCACCCCTCCACTTT. Translated: CASSLGFRDNSPLHF. The full variable domain, with the rest looked up from reference TRBV7-2 and TRBJ1-6, is GAGVSQSPSNKVTEKGKDVELRCDPISGHTALYWYRQSLGQGLEFLIYFQGNSAPDKSGLPSDRFSAERTGGSVSTLTIQRTQQEDSAVYLCASSLGFRDNSPLHFGNGTRLTVT.